This TCR beta chain was found in a study of cytomegalovirus exposure and HLA in healthy donors. Study-level results: Association of 17,000 or so TCR beta sequences with HLA alleles was found at 0.05 false discovery rate in a later analysis.

It was with 60 Vbeta and 13 Jbeta primers that the PCR ran. Sequencing was performed with immunoSEQ multiplex PCR; in TCRdb, only in-frame clones are kept and a portion is missing. The sample holds tens of thousands of clones. As for this clone: Its antigen is unknown.

Input material: PBMCs. This clonotype originated in a man between 40 and 49 years old in good health and CMV-seronegative.

This chain's CDR3 is CASSVSLAGTISYEQYF. The CDR3 DNA sequence: TGTGCCAGCAGTGTGTCGCTAGCGGGAACCATCTCCTACGAGCAGTACTTC. V gene TRBV6-1 combines with J gene TRBJ2-7; 9 positions match TRBD2. Germline-derived CDR1 and CDR2 are MNHNS and SASEGT. The CDR3 length is 17 residues. V lost 4 bases to trimming and J lost 0 bases; unmatched junction nucleotides: 10.